Below, one TCR beta chain is given with its context. The data stem from a study of Ad26.COV2.S vaccination and SARS-CoV-2 variants. The germline V gene has CDR1 SGHDN and CDR2 FVKESK. This CDR3 comprises 18 residues. Unmatched junction bases numbered 10, after V lost 4 bases and J lost 2 bases. Regarding treatment: some 20 received Ad26.COV2.S at low or high dose, single or two shots; roughly five received placebo; per-sample allocation not given. Material that was analyzed had been drawn on day 63 after the first vaccine or placebo injection. Assay: immunoSEQ multiplex PCR; the TCRdb copy retains only in-frame clones and omits some. The sample has 430,000 or so clones; 90% are singletons.

The chain has TRBV14 and TRBJ2-4, with 11 bases that match TRBD2. The TCR sequence derives from a person aged 18-65 years who received the Ad26.COV2.S COVID-19 vaccine or a placebo. This sample comprised peripheral blood, obtained in a trial of Ad26.COV2.S vaccine versus placebo. CDR3 DNA sequence: TGTGCCAGCAGCCTAGACCCGGGACTAGCGGTTCCCAAAAACATTCAGTACTTC. Translated, it gives CASSLDPGLAVPKNIQYF.